The present TCR beta chain was sequenced within a study of blood T cell repertoires in COVID-19. Libraries were prepared by immunoSEQ multiplex PCR; TCRdb keeps only in-frame clonotypes and omits some of them. The table records around 180,000 clones, roughly 82% of them present only once. The CDR3 runs 16 residues. CDR1 and CDR2 (germline): KGHDR, SFDVKD. V gave up 0 bases and J gave up 2 bases; unmatched junction bases: 1. Cohorts were assigned according to the clinical history that participants reported. The receptor comes from a woman aged 25 to 39 who had recovered from COVID-19. V is TRBV24-1 and J is TRBJ2-3; 10 nucleotides align to TRBD2. Sequences were obtained from PBMCs or T cells enriched from blood (not recorded which). The CDR3 nucleotides are TGTGCCACCAGTGATTTGCTAGCGGGAGACACAGATACGCAGTATTTT. Translated, it gives CATSDLLAGDTDTQYF.